A selection of T cell receptor beta chains follows, all from one sample in a study of vaccination and CD4 T cells after COVID-19. TCRdb recomputed calls from the PCR reads with MiXCR, one row per CDR3 protein. The profile covers some 27,000 distinct CDR3 sequences, with around 49% appearing a single time and around 6% taken by the ten largest. Specimen: CD4+ T cells from blood, collected about 7 months after SARS-CoV-2 vaccination. The receptor source for this set is a human donor who had recovered from COVID-19. CDR3s include the opening cysteine and the closing phenylalanine or tryptophan. The D gene is left open where the match is weak. The size entry is marked missing in some rows and otherwise reads once, few, many or a size class.

D	size	V	J	CDR3	DNA
NA	NA	TRBV6-1	TRBJ2-1	CASSGRTGASYNEQFF	TGTGCCAGCAGTGGAAGAACGGGAGCCTCCTACAATGAGCAGTTCTTC
TRBD2	NA	TRBV5-1	TRBJ2-5	CASSLVVGGGGETQYF	TGCGCCAGCAGCTTGGTTGTTGGCGGCGGGGGAGAGACCCAGTACTTC
NA	NA	TRBV28	TRBJ1-5	CASSRRVLQDQPQHF	TGTGCCAGCAGTCGCCGGGTTTTACAGGATCAGCCCCAGCATTTT
NA	NA	TRBV2	TRBJ2-7	CASKESGQFYEQYF	TGTGCCAGCAAAGAATCTGGGCAGTTCTACGAGCAGTACTTC
TRBD2	NA	TRBV6-5	TRBJ2-4	CASSYSPSGSDIQYF	TGTGCCAGCAGTTACTCGCCTAGCGGGAGTGACATTCAGTACTTC
NA	few	TRBV6-2/TRBV6-3	TRBJ1-5	CASTVGGAQGDYQPQHF	TGTGCCAGCACCGTCGGCGGCGCGCAGGGTGATTATCAGCCCCAGCATTTT
TRBD1	few	TRBV7-9	TRBJ2-7	CASSSPPPGAGTGSYEQYF	TGTGCCAGCAGCTCCCCACCCCCGGGGGCCGGGACAGGGTCCTACGAGCAGTACTTC
NA	NA	TRBV20-1	TRBJ2-3	CSARDAGTPTDTQYF	TGCAGTGCTAGAGACGCCGGGACACCCACAGATACGCAGTATTTT
TRBD1	few	TRBV6-4	TRBJ1-1	CASRADRANTEAFF	TGTGCCAGCAGGGCGGACAGGGCGAACACTGAAGCTTTCTTT
NA	NA	TRBV6-5	TRBJ1-1	CASSYSGRADTEAFF	TGTGCCAGCAGTTACTCAGGACGCGCGGACACTGAAGCTTTCTTT
NA	NA	TRBV10-3	TRBJ2-2	CAIRRTDSNTGELFF	TGTGCCATCAGGCGGACCGACTCGAACACCGGGGAGCTGTTTTTT
NA	NA	TRBV6-2/TRBV6-3	TRBJ1-2	CASSPGAANYGYTF	TGTGCCAGCAGTCCCGGAGCAGCGAACTATGGCTACACCTTC
TRBD2	NA	TRBV28	TRBJ2-7	CASQPGLASWEQYF	TGTGCCAGCCAACCGGGACTAGCGTCCTGGGAGCAGTACTTC
TRBD2	NA	TRBV20-1	TRBJ2-3	CSALRQLAGGADTQYF	TGCAGTGCTTTGCGCCAACTAGCGGGAGGAGCAGATACGCAGTATTTT
NA	NA	TRBV6-5	TRBJ2-3	CASSYDVIGADTQYF	TGTGCCAGCAGTTACGACGTCATCGGGGCGGATACGCAGTATTTT
NA	NA	TRBV7-3	TRBJ2-1	CASSAGVSSYNEQFF	TGTGCCAGCAGCGCCGGCGTTAGTTCCTACAATGAGCAGTTCTTC
TRBD2	NA	TRBV24-1	TRBJ2-1	CATSSASGGSYNEQFF	TGTGCCACCAGCTCCGCAAGCGGGGGCTCCTACAATGAGCAGTTCTTC
NA	few	TRBV20-1	TRBJ1-2	CSAREAGPGYGYTF	TGCAGTGCTAGAGAGGCAGGGCCGGGCTATGGCTACACCTTC
TRBD2	NA	TRBV5-5	TRBJ2-5	CASSFTSDQETQYF	TGTGCCAGCAGCTTTACTAGCGACCAAGAGACCCAGTACTTC
NA	NA	TRBV7-6	TRBJ2-5	CASRPTGTETQYF	TGTGCCAGCAGACCCACAGGAACAGAGACCCAGTACTTC
NA	NA	TRBV20-1	TRBJ1-3	CSAQRGGSSGNTIYF	TGCAGTGCCCAGAGGGGGGGCAGCTCTGGAAACACCATATATTTT
NA	NA	TRBV4-1	TRBJ1-1	CASSLGGSEAFF	TGCGCCAGCAGCCTAGGAGGGTCTGAAGCTTTCTTT
NA	NA	TRBV6-1	TRBJ2-1	CASSLLGPFNEQFF	TGTGCCAGCAGTCTGCTCGGGCCCTTTAATGAGCAGTTCTTC
NA	NA	TRBV10-3	TRBJ2-5	CAISAELGETQYF	TGTGCCATCAGTGCGGAACTTGGGGAGACCCAGTACTTC
NA	NA	TRBV4-2	TRBJ2-5	CASSHPTGQETQYF	TGTGCCAGCAGCCACCCGACAGGTCAAGAGACCCAGTACTTC
TRBD1	NA	TRBV18	TRBJ2-5	CASSPGQGQETQYF	TGTGCCAGCTCACCCGGACAGGGGCAAGAGACCCAGTACTTC
NA	NA	TRBV5-4	TRBJ2-1	CASSALGANYNEQFF	TGTGCCAGCAGCGCGTTGGGGGCTAATTACAATGAGCAGTTCTTC
TRBD1	NA	TRBV7-8	TRBJ2-7	CASSYRDRSYEQYF	TGTGCCAGCAGTTACCGGGACAGATCCTACGAGCAGTACTTC
TRBD1	NA	TRBV28	TRBJ1-6	CASSQGQVYNSPLHF	TGTGCCAGCAGCCAAGGACAGGTTTATAATTCACCCCTCCACTTT
NA	NA	TRBV5-4	TRBJ2-3	CASSQRVAESTDTQYF	TGTGCCAGCAGCCAACGGGTAGCGGAGAGCACAGATACGCAGTATTTT
NA	NA	TRBV7-8	TRBJ2-7	CASSLSLGEQYF	TGTGCCAGCAGCCTCTCCCTGGGGGAGCAGTACTTC
NA	NA	TRBV7-2	TRBJ2-7	CASSSSGGYEQYF	TGTGCCAGCAGCTCGTCCGGGGGCTACGAGCAGTACTTC
TRBD1	NA	TRBV15	TRBJ2-5	CATSRPETGEETQYF	TGTGCCACCAGCAGGCCCGAGACAGGGGAAGAGACCCAGTACTTC